These T cell receptor beta chains were read from a single sample in a study of shared clonotypes between healthy human individuals. Here immunoSEQ multiplex PCR was the method, and the copy in TCRdb shows in-frame clones only, minus some. The table has 1,100,000 or so clones, 70% to 80% seen once; the top ten hold 0.52%. The sequenced material came from memory CD4+ T cells from PBMCs. The receptors originated from a man in his late teens or twenties in good health. Some clones in this sample may be carry-over from other donors' samples. CDR3s include the opening cysteine and the closing phenylalanine or tryptophan. The D gene is left open where the match is weak. Not every row has a clone size; where given, it reads once, few, many or a size class.

TGCAGCGTTCGAGCAGGGGCCGAGCAGTACTTC,CSVRAGAEQYF,TRBJ2-7,NA,many,TRBV29-1
TGTGCCAGCAGACCCCAAGGCTCCTACAATGAGCAGTTCTTC,CASRPQGSYNEQFF,TRBJ2-1,NA,NA,TRBV2
TGCGCCAGCAAGGCAACGGCGGGGAGCACTGAAGCTTTCTTT,CASKATAGSTEAFF,TRBJ1-1,NA,NA,TRBV10-1
TGTGCCAGCAGTTACCGGGACAGTGAAGCTTTCTTT,CASSYRDSEAFF,TRBJ1-1,TRBD1,NA,TRBV6-5
TGTGCCACCAGCAGAGATGGGGGGGCCTCTGGGGCCAACGTCCTGACTTTC,CATSRDGGASGANVLTF,TRBJ2-6,NA,few,TRBV15
TGCGCCAGCAGCTTGGACCCAACCGGGGAGCTGTTTTTT,CASSLDPTGELFF,TRBJ2-2,NA,NA,TRBV5-1
TGTGCCAGCAGTTCCCCGACAGGGGGGGCTTACAATGAGCAGTTCTTC,CASSSPTGGAYNEQFF,TRBJ2-1,TRBD1,once,TRBV28
TGTGCCTGGAACTACAGGGATGGCGGGGAGCTGTTTTTT,CAWNYRDGGELFF,TRBJ2-2,NA,NA,TRBV30
TGCGCCAGCAGCTTGATTCAGCCCTCCACTGAAGCTTTCTTT,CASSLIQPSTEAFF,TRBJ1-1,NA,NA,TRBV5-1
TGTGCCAGCAGGGGGCAGGGAACGGGTGGCTACACCTTC,CASRGQGTGGYTF,TRBJ1-2,NA,few,TRBV6-5
TGTGCCTGGACCTTCGGGACTAGCTACAATGAGCAGTTCTTC,CAWTFGTSYNEQFF,TRBJ2-1,TRBD2,NA,TRBV30
TGTGCCATCAGTGCAGGAGGAGAAGAGACCCAGTACTTC,CAISAGGEETQYF,TRBJ2-5,NA,NA,TRBV10-3
TGTGCCAGCAGCTTAGTCGTAGGGGGATCCGGGGAGCTGTTTTTT,CASSLVVGGSGELFF,TRBJ2-2,NA,NA,TRBV7-2
TGTGCCAGCAGCTTAGTCGGGACGCCCGAAAAACTGTTTTTT,CASSLVGTPEKLFF,TRBJ1-4,NA,NA,TRBV7-9
TGTGCCAGCAGCCCCACGTCCGGACAGGCGGACGAGCAGTACTTC,CASSPTSGQADEQYF,TRBJ2-7,TRBD1,NA,TRBV7-9
TGTGCCAGCAGGACACCGGGACAGTTTAACAATGAGCAGTTCTTC,CASRTPGQFNNEQFF,TRBJ2-1,TRBD1,NA,TRBV28
TGCGCCAGCAGCTTGGTACGATTTCAGGGGGCAGAAACTAACTATGGCTACACCTTC,CASSLVRFQGAETNYGYTF,TRBJ1-2,TRBD1,NA,TRBV5-1
TGCGCCAGCAGCTTGGGAGGGTTCGGGTATGGCTACACCTTC,CASSLGGFGYGYTF,TRBJ1-2,NA,NA,TRBV5-1
TGTGCCTGGAGTGTACGTCGGGGTTGGGAGACCCAGTACTTC,CAWSVRRGWETQYF,TRBJ2-5,NA,once,TRBV30
TGCGCCAGCACCCGGGACAGCCGGGCCGGGGAGCTGTTTTTT,CASTRDSRAGELFF,TRBJ2-2,TRBD1,NA,TRBV5-1
TGTGCCAGTAGGACAGGGGGGTATGGCTACACCTTC,CASRTGGYGYTF,TRBJ1-2,TRBD1,NA,TRBV2
TGTGCCAGCGCGGGAGGCCGGGATACGCAGTATTTT,CASAGGRDTQYF,TRBJ2-3,TRBD2,NA,TRBV7-3
TGTGCCAGCAGCCCCCTAGGGCAGGGTATCTACGAGCAGTACTTC,CASSPLGQGIYEQYF,TRBJ2-7,NA,once,TRBV9
TGTGCCAGCAGTGCCTCAGGGGGCCGGGGTCAGCCCCAGCATTTT,CASSASGGRGQPQHF,TRBJ1-5,TRBD1,NA,TRBV28
TGCGCCAGCAGCCAAGAGGGGCAAGAGACCCAGTACTTC,CASSQEGQETQYF,TRBJ2-5,NA,NA,TRBV5-1
TGTGCCAGCAGCCCCTATTTTGGGTCCGACGAGCAGTACTTC,CASSPYFGSDEQYF,TRBJ2-7,NA,NA,TRBV2
TGTGCCAGCAGCCCCCGTGGGACGAACTATGGCTACACCTTC,CASSPRGTNYGYTF,TRBJ1-2,NA,NA,TRBV9
TGTGCCAGCAGCGTAGAAAACGGACTTAACGGGGAGACCCAGTACTTC,CASSVENGLNGETQYF,TRBJ2-5,NA,NA,TRBV9
TGTGCCAGCAGCTTCTCGCACGTCAAGAACACTGAAGCTTTCTTT,CASSFSHVKNTEAFF,TRBJ1-1,NA,NA,TRBV7-2
TGTGCCAGCAGCTTAGTCAGGGGTGCAGATACGCAGTATTTT,CASSLVRGADTQYF,TRBJ2-3,NA,few,TRBV7-7
TGTGCCTTCGATTCCGGTTCGTCTGGGGCCAACGTCCTGACTTTC,CAFDSGSSGANVLTF,TRBJ2-6,NA,NA,TRBV7-9
TGTGCCAGCAGCGGGTCCCTGATAAGTGGTGGGCAGTTCTTC,CASSGSLISGGQFF,TRBJ2-1,NA,NA,TRBV14
TGTGCCAGTATTGGACCGACAGGGATCGGCTACACCTTC,CASIGPTGIGYTF,TRBJ1-2,TRBD1,NA,TRBV19
TGTGCCAGCACCCCGGGACAGAACTATGGCTACACCTTC,CASTPGQNYGYTF,TRBJ1-2,TRBD1,NA,TRBV14
TGTGCCAGCAGCGCTCTGACAGGGATCAATGGCTACACCTTC,CASSALTGINGYTF,TRBJ1-2,TRBD1,NA,TRBV7-9
TGTGCCTGGAGTTACGAGGGGCCCCGCTACTTC,CAWSYEGPRYF,TRBJ2-7,NA,NA,TRBV30
TGTGCCAGCAGCCGCTACTACGAGCAGTACTTC,CASSRYYEQYF,TRBJ2-7,NA,few,TRBV28
TGTGCCAGCAGGGGACAGGGACGCTACGAGCAGTACTTC,CASRGQGRYEQYF,TRBJ2-7,TRBD1,NA,TRBV28
TGCAGCGTCCTAGATCAAGAAGGTAACAGGGTAAAGGGTGAAGCTTTCTTT,CSVLDQEGNRVKGEAFF,TRBJ1-1,NA,few,TRBV29-1
TGTGCCAGTAGTATTCCAGGGGAAACTGAAGCTTTCTTT,CASSIPGETEAFF,TRBJ1-1,NA,NA,TRBV19
TGTGCCAGCACTACGACCTCCAAGTATGAGCAGTTCTTC,CASTTTSKYEQFF,TRBJ2-1,NA,NA,TRBV28
TGTGCCAGCAGTTACAGAGGGGTACAAGAGACCCAGTACTTC,CASSYRGVQETQYF,TRBJ2-5,NA,NA,TRBV6-6
TGTGCCAGCAGTTCCCTGACAGGGCCTGGAAACACCATATATTTT,CASSSLTGPGNTIYF,TRBJ1-3,TRBD1,NA,TRBV28
TGTGCCTGGAGTCCAGGGAGGGGTGAAGCTTTCTTT,CAWSPGRGEAFF,TRBJ1-1,NA,few,TRBV30
TGTGCCAGCTCACCGGGACATGGGACATCTGAAGCTTTCTTT,CASSPGHGTSEAFF,TRBJ1-1,NA,few,TRBV18